A single TCR beta chain is shown here with its context. The table lists this clone with a few counts. What antigen it recognizes has not been identified. There are no base qualities to consult, and no much larger clone falls within one base. TCRbeta CDR3 regions were amplified from genomic DNA by means of the immunoSEQ Assay, a bias-controlled multiplex PCR. In the paper's pipeline: Nucleated cell counts per sample were estimated from amplification of reference gene primers within the assay. Sequence reads were collapsed and filtered to measure the absolute abundance of every unique TCRbeta CDR3 rearrangement. For each sample, productive Simpson clonality was calculated as the square root of Simpson's diversity index over productive rearrangements. TCRdb re-hosts the immuneACCESS table, in-frame sequences only. Its copies lack some clones; in the studies checked, an unresolved V gene accounts for under half of them, and the cause for the rest is not known. V and J calls and clone size are as listed in that table; D and trimming were resolved from the DNA. In this sample the table shows 160,000 or so clones, roughly 80% of which occur a single time. Together, the top ten hold about 15% of the sample.

The data stem from a study of blood T cell repertoires in COVID-19 (dated by TCRdb to about 2020). For context, the study as a whole: Samples covering the acute and convalescent phases of COVID-19 were provided by collaborators in the United States, Italy and Spain. Deeply sampled blood TCRbeta repertoires from subjects exposed to, actively infected with, or recovered from COVID-19 were included in the dataset. The sample metadata nearly always contained a de-identified subject ID, COVID-19 status, age in years and sex. HLA class I and class II types, where available, came from metadata supplied by the sample provider rather than from assay-based typing. The material from the prospective study consisted of cDNA or gDNA derived from T cells, B-cell-depleted T cells, or PBMCs. The repertoires were released in a freely available public database meant as a resource for research on the immune response to SARS-CoV-2. Samples were obtained from the ongoing ImmuneRACE study (first 160 participants) and from 1,254 subjects provided by 6 global collaborators. Overall results and qualifications from the work: How much clinical and demographic metadata was included differed by source and by participant, and the metadata was provided uncurated.

Sequences MNHEY (CDR1) and SMNVEV (CDR2) are obtained from the germline V gene (reference sequence). Including cysteine and phenylalanine, the CDR3 has 13 amino acids. This entry keeps only the CDR3 DNA: 39 bases, framed from base 1. Deletion took 3 bases off V and 4 bases off J, with a span of 9 bases between the germline ends. Each collaborating institution followed its own protocols to collect whole blood in K2EDTA tubes. Collaborator samples were shipped for TCRbeta analysis as frozen whole blood, isolated PBMCs, or DNA extracted from either sample type. The TCR was taken from a woman of 80 years or more with acute or convalescent COVID-19. The sequence is built from TRBV27 and TRBJ1-1, and perhaps TRBD1 as D gene, on 5 matching bases. Sequenced sample: peripheral blood. The nucleotide sequence reads TGTGCCAGCAGTTTCTGGGGGGGCACTGAAGCTTTCTTT. Its amino acids are CASSFWGGTEAFF.